This paragraph reports one T cell receptor beta chain. Antigen unknown. Trimming at V came to 5 bases and at J to 8 bases, leaving 3 bases not matched to a gene. Germline assignment: CDR1 MDHEN and CDR2 SYDVKM. The CDR3 contains 12 residues. The data derive from a study of cytomegalovirus exposure and HLA in healthy donors. Study results and caveats: Researchers reported that a few CMV-associated chains were confirmed in vitro as CMV antigen-specific. Later, an analysis found that TCR clusters from the first cohort tended to co-occur in the roughly 110 validation repertoires.

Data came from immunoSEQ multiplex PCR; TCRdb stores just in-frame clones and leaves some out. The top ten clones hold about 2% of a sample with about 110,000 clones, roughly 90% of them seen once. This TCR derives from a woman aged 18-29 years in good health and CMV-seronegative. The gene calls are TRBV28 and TRBJ1-1, with TRBD1 matching over 9 bases. The specimen sequenced was PBMCs. CDR3 DNA sequence: TGTGCCAGCAGTCTCACAGGGGGCGAAGCTTTCTTT. Its translation is CASSLTGGEAFF. Based on the CDR3 plus reference TRBV28 and TRBJ1-1, the full variable domain is DVKVTQSSRYLVKRTGEKVFLECVQDMDHENMFWYRQDPGLGLRLIYFSYDVKMKEKGDIPEGYSVSREKKERFSLILESASTNQTSMYLCASSLTGGEAFFGQGTRLTVV.